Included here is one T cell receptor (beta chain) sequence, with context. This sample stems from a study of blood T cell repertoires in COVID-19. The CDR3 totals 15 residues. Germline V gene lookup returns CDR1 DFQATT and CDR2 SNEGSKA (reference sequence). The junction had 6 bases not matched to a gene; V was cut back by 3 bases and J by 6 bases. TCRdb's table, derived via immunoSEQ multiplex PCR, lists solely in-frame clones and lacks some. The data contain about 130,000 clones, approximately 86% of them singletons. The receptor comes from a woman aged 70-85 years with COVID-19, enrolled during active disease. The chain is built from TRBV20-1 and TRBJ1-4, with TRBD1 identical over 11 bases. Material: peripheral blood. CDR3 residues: CSASRTGGVYEKLFF. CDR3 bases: TGCAGTGCTAGTAGGACAGGGGGCGTATATGAAAAACTGTTTTTT.